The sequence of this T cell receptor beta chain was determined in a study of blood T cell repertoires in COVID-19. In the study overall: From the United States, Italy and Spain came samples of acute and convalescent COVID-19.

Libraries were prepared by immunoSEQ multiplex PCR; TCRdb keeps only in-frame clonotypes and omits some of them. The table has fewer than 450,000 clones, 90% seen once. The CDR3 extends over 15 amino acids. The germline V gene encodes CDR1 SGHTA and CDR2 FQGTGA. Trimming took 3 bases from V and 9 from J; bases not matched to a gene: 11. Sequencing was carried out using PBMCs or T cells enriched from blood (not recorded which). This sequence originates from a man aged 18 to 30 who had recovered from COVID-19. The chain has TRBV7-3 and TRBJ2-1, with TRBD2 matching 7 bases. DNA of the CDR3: TGTGCCAGCAGCTTCTACGGTGTCGGGGGGAGTGAGCAGTTCTTC. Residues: CASSFYGVGGSEQFF.